The 3 T cell receptor beta chains in this list originate from one sample, sequenced in a study of T cell responses to AZD1222 COVID-19 vaccine. Produced via immunoSEQ multiplex PCR; TCRdb's table is partial and in-frame only. The table shows approximately 50,000 clones, with around 83% occurring only once. The source was peripheral blood, collected on day 0 of MenACWY control vaccination. Receptors originate from an adult in good health.

V is TRBV7-2 and J is TRBJ1-1; D unclear. Trimming removed 1 base from V and 7 bases from J, with 7 bases in between. The V gene's germline CDR1 is SGHTA and CDR2 FQGNSA. This CDR3 comprises 12 residues. CDR3 residues: CASSLEIGEAFF. As DNA, the CDR3 is TGTGCCAGCAGCTTAGAGATAGGTGAAGCTTTCTTT.

The chain recombines TRBV15 with TRBJ2-3, with 8 bases aligning to TRBD1. The trim removed 0 bases at V and 3 bases at J, leaving 2 bases unmatched. The germline V gene encodes CDR1 LNHNV and CDR2 YYDKDF (reference sequence). CDR3 size: 15 residues. CDR3 amino acids: CATSRDRGLTDTQYF. CDR3 sequence (DNA): TGTGCCACCAGCAGAGACAGGGGGCTGACAGATACGCAGTATTTT. The variable domain in full, completed from reference TRBV15 and TRBJ2-3, reads DAMVIQNPRYQVTQFGKPVTLSCSQTLNHNVMYWYQQKSSQAPKLLFHYYDKDFNNEADTPDNFQSRRPNTSFCFLDIRSPGLGDTAMYLCATSRDRGLTDTQYFGPGTRLTVL.

The chain uses TRBV5-1 and TRBJ1-1, with D perhaps matching TRBD1 (5 bases). The CDR3 is made up of 14 amino acids. Germline-derived CDR1 and CDR2 are SGHRS and YFSETQ. V lost 4 bases, J lost 5 bases, and 15 bases lay in between. The DNA of the CDR3 is TGCGCCAGCAGCCCGCGGGGGGATTATACTGAAGCTTTCTTT. It is translated as CASSPRGDYTEAFF.